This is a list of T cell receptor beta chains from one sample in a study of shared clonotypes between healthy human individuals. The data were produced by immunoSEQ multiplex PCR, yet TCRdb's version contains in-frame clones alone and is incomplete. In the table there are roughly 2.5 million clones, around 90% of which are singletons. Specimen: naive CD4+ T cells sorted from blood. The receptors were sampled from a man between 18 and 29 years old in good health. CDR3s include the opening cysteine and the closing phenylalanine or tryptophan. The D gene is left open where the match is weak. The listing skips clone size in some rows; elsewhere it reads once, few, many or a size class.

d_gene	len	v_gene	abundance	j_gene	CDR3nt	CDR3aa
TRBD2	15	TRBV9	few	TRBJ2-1	TGTGCCAGCAGCGTAGATGGCGGGGGCTACAATGAGCAGTTCTTC	CASSVDGGGYNEQFF
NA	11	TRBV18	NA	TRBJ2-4	TGTGCCAGCTCACCACAGGGAATTCAGTACTTC	CASSPQGIQYF
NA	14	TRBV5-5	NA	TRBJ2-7	TGTGCCAGCAGCTTGGGAGGGAGCTCCTACGAGCAGTACTTC	CASSLGGSSYEQYF
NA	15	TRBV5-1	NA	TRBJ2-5	TGCGCCAGCAGCTTGCTTATAGGGGCCCAAGAGACCCAGTACTTC	CASSLLIGAQETQYF
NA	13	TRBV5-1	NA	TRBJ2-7	TGCGCCAGCAGTCCAGGGAGCTCCTACGAGCAGTACTTC	CASSPGSSYEQYF
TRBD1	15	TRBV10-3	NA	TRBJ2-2	TGTGCCATCAACCCGGGACAGGGGTCAGCCGGGGAGCTGTTTTTT	CAINPGQGSAGELFF
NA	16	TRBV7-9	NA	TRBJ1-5	TGTGCCAGCAGCTTAGGGGGAACGGGGGGCAATCAGCCCCAGCATTTT	CASSLGGTGGNQPQHF
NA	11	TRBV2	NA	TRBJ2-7	TGTGCCAGCAGCAACAGATACGAGCAGTACTTC	CASSNRYEQYF
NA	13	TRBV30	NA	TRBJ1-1	TGTGCCTGGAGTGTGCAGGGGTCCACTGAAGCTTTCTTT	CAWSVQGSTEAFF
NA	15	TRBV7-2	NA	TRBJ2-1	TGTGCCAGCAGCTTGGGGGCCCGAAGCGGCCGTCAGGCGTTCTTC	CASSLGARSGRQAFF
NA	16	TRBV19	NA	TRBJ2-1	TGTGCCAGTAGTATATTGTGGGGGAGCTCCTACAATGAGCAGTTCTTC	CASSILWGSSYNEQFF
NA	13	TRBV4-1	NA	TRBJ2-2	TGCGCCAGCAGCCAAGATAGGGCCGGGGAGCTGTTTTTT	CASSQDRAGELFF
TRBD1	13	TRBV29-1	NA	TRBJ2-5	TGCAGCGCCAGGGACAGAGCCGGAGAGACCCAGTACTTC	CSARDRAGETQYF
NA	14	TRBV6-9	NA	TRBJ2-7	TGTGCCAGCAGTTATAGGCAGGACTCCTACGAGCAGTACTTC	CASSYRQDSYEQYF
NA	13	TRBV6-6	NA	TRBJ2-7	TGTGCCAGCACTAATCAGGGCGCCTACGAGCAGTACTTC	CASTNQGAYEQYF
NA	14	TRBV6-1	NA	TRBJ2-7	TGTGCCAGCAGTGGTAACAAAGGACAGTACGAGCAGTACTTC	CASSGNKGQYEQYF
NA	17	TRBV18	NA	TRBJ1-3	TGTGCCAGCTCACCTCAACAGGGAACATCCTCTGGAAACACCATATATTTT	CASSPQQGTSSGNTIYF
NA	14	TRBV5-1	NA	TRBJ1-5	TGCGCCAGCAGCTTGGCCTCAGGTGAACAGCCCCAGCATTTT	CASSLASGEQPQHF
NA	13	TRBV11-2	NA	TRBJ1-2	TGTGCCAGCAGCTTACAGGGAAACTATGGCTACACCTTC	CASSLQGNYGYTF
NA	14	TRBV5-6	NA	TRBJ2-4	TGTGCCAGCAGCATCACAGGGGAGGTAAACATTCAGTACTTC	CASSITGEVNIQYF
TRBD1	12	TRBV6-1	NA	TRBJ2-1	TGTGCCAGCGGGACAGACTACAATGAGCAGTTCTTC	CASGTDYNEQFF
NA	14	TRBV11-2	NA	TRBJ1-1	TGTGCCAGCAGCTTATATGGGCGGCACACTGAAGCTTTCTTT	CASSLYGRHTEAFF
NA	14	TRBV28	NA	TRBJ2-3	TGTGCCAGCGGGAAGGTGGGAAGCACAGATACGCAGTATTTT	CASGKVGSTDTQYF
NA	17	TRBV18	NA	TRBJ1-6	TGTGCCAGCTCACTCCAAAGCCCTGGCTCCTATAATTCACCCCTCCACTTT	CASSLQSPGSYNSPLHF
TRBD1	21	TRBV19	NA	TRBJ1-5	TGTGCCAGTAGTATCCTCCCTGGGGGGATATCGGACAGGGGGCGCGATCAGCCCCAGCATTTT	CASSILPGGISDRGRDQPQHF
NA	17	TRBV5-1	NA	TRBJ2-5	TGCGCCAGCAGGTATTTGTGGGGGCCCTCGTACCAAGAGACCCAGTACTTC	CASRYLWGPSYQETQYF
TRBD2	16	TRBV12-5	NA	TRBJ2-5	TGTGCTAGTGGTTTAGGGAGAGCGGGGGGGCATGAGACCCAGTACTTC	CASGLGRAGGHETQYF
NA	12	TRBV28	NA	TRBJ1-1	TGTGCCAGCAAATTCGAAGGGGGAAGAGCTTTCTTT	CASKFEGGRAFF
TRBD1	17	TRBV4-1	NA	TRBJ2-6	TGCGCCAGCAGCCCAGGACAGGGGCCAGCTGGGGCCAACGTCCTGACTTTC	CASSPGQGPAGANVLTF
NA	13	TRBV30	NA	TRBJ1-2	TGTGCCTGGAGTGGAACTGGGGGATGGGACTACACCTTC	CAWSGTGGWDYTF
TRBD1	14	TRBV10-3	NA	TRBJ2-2	TGTGCCATCAGTGTGCTACAGGGGGCCGGGGAGCTGTTTTTT	CAISVLQGAGELFF
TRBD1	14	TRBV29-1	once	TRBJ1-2	TGCAGCGTTGAAGATCGCGACAGGGGAGGGGGCTACACCTTC	CSVEDRDRGGGYTF
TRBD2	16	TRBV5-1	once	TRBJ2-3	TGCGCCAGCAGCGGGGGGGAACTAGCGGGCACAGATACGCAGTATTTT	CASSGGELAGTDTQYF
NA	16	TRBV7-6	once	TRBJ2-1	TGTGCCAGCAGCAACCCACTAGAATCCTCCTACAATGAGCAGTTCTTC	CASSNPLESSYNEQFF
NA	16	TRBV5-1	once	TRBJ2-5	TGCGCCAGCAGCACTACCGGGACTTCCAAATGGGAGACCCAGTACTTC	CASSTTGTSKWETQYF
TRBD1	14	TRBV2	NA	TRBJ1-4	TGTGCCAGCAGTCCGGACAGGGGCGGTGAAAAACTGTTTTTT	CASSPDRGGEKLFF
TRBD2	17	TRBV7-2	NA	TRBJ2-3	TGTGCCAGCAGCTTATCCCGTGGCCTAGCGGGCACAGATACGCAGTATTTT	CASSLSRGLAGTDTQYF
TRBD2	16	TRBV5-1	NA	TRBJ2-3	TGCGCCAGCAGCTTAGGGTCTAGCGGGAGCACAGATACGCAGTATTTT	CASSLGSSGSTDTQYF
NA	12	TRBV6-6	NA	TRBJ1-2	TGTGCCAGCAGAAGTGGGGGAGGTGGCTACACCTTC	CASRSGGGGYTF
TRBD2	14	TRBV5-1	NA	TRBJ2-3	TGCGCCAGCAGCTTGATAGCGGGAGGGGATACGCAGTATTTT	CASSLIAGGDTQYF
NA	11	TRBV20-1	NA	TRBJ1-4	TGCAGTGCTAGAGGGGAAGGAAAACTGTTTTTT	CSARGEGKLFF
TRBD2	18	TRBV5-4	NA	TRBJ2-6	TGTGCCAGCAGTTCCGGACTAGCGGGAGGGCCTGGGGCCAACGTCCTGACTTTC	CASSSGLAGGPGANVLTF
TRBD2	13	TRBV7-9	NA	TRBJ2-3	TGTGCCAGCAGCTGGGCGGGAGAAGATACGCAGTATTTT	CASSWAGEDTQYF